This T cell receptor (beta chain) was retrieved from a study of blood T cell repertoires in COVID-19. Study overall: PBMCs, B-cell-depleted T cells, or T cells were the source of the cDNA or gDNA that made up the material.

In the study's own analysis: Scientists estimated how many nucleated cells there were by amplifying reference gene primers. The assay was immunoSEQ multiplex PCR, and TCRdb's table has in-frame clones only and misses some. Clonal size and the V and J genes are those of that table, whereas D and trimming came from the DNA. Of 100,000 to 150,000 clones detected, approximately 70% appear once; the ten largest clones hold over 1.5%. CDR1 is SGHAT and CDR2 is FQNNGV in the germline V gene. This CDR3 comprises 17 residues. Germline trimming cut 5 bases from V and 2 bases from J; bases unmatched to any gene: 8.

The chain recombines TRBV11-2 with TRBJ2-2; 10 positions match TRBD1. The source material was peripheral blood. The receptor was isolated from a woman in her 70s with acute or convalescent COVID-19. In DNA form, the CDR3 reads TGTGCCAGCAGCCTCGGACGACAGGGGGCTAACACCGGGGAGCTGTTTTTT. Translated: CASSLGRQGANTGELFF. Based on the CDR3 plus reference TRBV11-2 and TRBJ2-2, the full variable domain is EAGVAQSPRYKIIEKRQSVAFWCNPISGHATLYWYQQILGQGPKLLIQFQNNGVVDDSQLPKDRFSAERLKGVDSTLKIQPAKLEDSAVYLCASSLGRQGANTGELFFGEGSRLTVL.